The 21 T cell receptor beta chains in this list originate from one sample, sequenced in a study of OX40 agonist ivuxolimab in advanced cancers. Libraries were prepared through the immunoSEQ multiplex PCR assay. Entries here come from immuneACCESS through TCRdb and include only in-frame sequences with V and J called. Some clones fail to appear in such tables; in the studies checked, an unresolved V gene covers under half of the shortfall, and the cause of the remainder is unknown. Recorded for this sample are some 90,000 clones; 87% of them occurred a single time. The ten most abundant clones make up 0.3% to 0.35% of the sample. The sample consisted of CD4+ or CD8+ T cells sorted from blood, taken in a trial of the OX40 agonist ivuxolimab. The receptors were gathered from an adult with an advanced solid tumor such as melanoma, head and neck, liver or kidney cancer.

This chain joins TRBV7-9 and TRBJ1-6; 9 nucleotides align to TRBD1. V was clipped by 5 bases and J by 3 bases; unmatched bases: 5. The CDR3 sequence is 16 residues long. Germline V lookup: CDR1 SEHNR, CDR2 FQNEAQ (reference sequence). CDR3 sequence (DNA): TGTGCCAGCAGCCCAACAGGGGGCTTCTATAATTCACCCCTCCACTTT. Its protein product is CASSPTGGFYNSPLHF.

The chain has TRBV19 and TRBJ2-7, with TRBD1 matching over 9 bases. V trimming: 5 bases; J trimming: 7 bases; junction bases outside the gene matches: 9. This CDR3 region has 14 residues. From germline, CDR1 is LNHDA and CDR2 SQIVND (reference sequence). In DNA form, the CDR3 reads TGTGCCAGTAGTCGGGACAGGGAGAGGTCTGAGCAGTACTTC. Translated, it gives CASSRDRERSEQYF.

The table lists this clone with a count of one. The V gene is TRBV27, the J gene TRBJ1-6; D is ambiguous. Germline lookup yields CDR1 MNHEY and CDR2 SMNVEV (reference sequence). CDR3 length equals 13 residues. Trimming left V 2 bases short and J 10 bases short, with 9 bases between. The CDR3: CASSLRGRSPLHF. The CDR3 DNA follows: TGTGCCAGCAGTTTACGGGGAAGATCACCCCTCCACTTT.

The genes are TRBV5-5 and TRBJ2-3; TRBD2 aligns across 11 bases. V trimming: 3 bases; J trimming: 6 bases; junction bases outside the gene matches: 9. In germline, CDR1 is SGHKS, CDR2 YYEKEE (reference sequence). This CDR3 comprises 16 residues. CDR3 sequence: CASSSTSGGSLDTQYF. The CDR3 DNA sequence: TGTGCCAGCAGCTCAACTAGCGGGGGATCCTTGGATACGCAGTATTTT.

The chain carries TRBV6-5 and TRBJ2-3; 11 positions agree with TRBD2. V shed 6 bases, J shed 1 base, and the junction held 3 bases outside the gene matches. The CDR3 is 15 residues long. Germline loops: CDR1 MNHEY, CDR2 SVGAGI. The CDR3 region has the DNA TGTGCCAGCAGGATAGCGGGGGGGCGCACAGATACGCAGTATTTT. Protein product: CASRIAGGRTDTQYF.

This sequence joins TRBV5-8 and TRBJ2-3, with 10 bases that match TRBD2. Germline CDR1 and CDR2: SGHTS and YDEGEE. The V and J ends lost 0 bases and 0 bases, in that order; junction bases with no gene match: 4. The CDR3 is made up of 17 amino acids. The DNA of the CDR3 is TGTGCCAGCAGCTTGGGGACTAGCGGACATAGCACAGATACGCAGTATTTT. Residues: CASSLGTSGHSTDTQYF.

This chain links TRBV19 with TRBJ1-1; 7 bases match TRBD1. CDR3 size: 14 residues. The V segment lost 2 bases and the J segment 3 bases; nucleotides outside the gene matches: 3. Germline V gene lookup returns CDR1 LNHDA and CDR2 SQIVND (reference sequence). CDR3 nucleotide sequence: TGTGCCAGTAGTATACAGGGGGGGCACACTGAAGCTTTCTTT. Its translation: CASSIQGGHTEAFF. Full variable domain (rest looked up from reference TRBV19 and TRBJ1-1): DGGITQSPKYLFRKEGQNVTLSCEQNLNHDAMYWYRQDPGQGLRLIYYSQIVNDFQKGDIAEGYSVSREKKESFPLTVTSAQKNPTAFYLCASSIQGGHTEAFFGQGTRLTVV.

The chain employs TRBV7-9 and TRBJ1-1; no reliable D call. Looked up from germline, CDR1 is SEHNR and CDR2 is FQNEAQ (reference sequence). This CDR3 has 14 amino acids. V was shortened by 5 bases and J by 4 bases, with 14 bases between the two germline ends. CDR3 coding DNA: TGTGCCAGCAGCCAAGAATGGGCGATCACTGAAGCTTTCTTT. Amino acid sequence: CASSQEWAITEAFF.

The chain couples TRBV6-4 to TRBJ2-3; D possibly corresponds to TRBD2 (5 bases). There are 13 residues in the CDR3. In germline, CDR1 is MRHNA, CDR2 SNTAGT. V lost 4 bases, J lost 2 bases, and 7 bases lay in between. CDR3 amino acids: CASSGGITDTQYF. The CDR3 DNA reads TGTGCCAGCAGTGGAGGGATCACAGATACGCAGTATTTT.

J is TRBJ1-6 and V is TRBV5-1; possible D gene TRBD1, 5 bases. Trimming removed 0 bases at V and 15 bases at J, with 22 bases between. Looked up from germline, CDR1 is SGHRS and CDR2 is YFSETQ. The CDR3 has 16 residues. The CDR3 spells CASSLEPGAVSSLLHF. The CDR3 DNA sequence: TGCGCCAGCAGCTTGGAGCCCGGGGCAGTCAGTTCCCTCCTCCACTTT.

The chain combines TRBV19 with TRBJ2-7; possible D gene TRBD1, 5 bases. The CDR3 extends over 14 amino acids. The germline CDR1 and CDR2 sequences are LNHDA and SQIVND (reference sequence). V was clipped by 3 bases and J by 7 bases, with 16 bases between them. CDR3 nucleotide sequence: TGTGCCAGTAGTATGCTCGGCAGGGTAGCTGAGCAGTACTTC. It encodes CASSMLGRVAEQYF.

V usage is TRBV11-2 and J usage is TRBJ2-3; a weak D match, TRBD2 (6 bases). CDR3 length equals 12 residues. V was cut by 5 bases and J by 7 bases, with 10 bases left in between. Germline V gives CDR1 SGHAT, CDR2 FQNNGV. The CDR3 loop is CASSPAGNTQYF. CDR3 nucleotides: TGTGCCAGCAGCCCGGCGGGGAATACGCAGTATTTT. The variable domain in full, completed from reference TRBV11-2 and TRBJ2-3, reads EAGVAQSPRYKIIEKRQSVAFWCNPISGHATLYWYQQILGQGPKLLIQFQNNGVVDDSQLPKDRFSAERLKGVDSTLKIQPAKLEDSAVYLCASSPAGNTQYFGPGTRLTVL.

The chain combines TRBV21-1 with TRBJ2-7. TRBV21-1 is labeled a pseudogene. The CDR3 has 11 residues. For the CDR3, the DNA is TGTGCCAGCTGTGGAACCTACGAGCAGTACTTC. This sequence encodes CASCGTYEQYF.

CDR3 sequence (DNA): TGTGCCAGCAGCTTTGACAGCTACGAGCAGTACTTC. This gives the protein CASSFDSYEQYF. V is TRBV5-5 and J is TRBJ2-7; D perhaps matches TRBD1 (5 bases). Germline assignment: CDR1 SGHKS and CDR2 YYEKEE (reference sequence). The CDR3 covers 12 residues. With 2 bases removed from V and 3 bases from J, the gap between germline ends came to 6 bases. The full variable domain, rest sourced from reference TRBV5-5 and TRBJ2-7, is DAGVTQSPTHLIKTRGQQVTLRCSPISGHKSVSWYQQVLGQGPQFIFQYYEKEERGRGNFPDRFSARQFPNYSSELNVNALLLGDSALYLCASSFDSYEQYFGPGTRLTVT.

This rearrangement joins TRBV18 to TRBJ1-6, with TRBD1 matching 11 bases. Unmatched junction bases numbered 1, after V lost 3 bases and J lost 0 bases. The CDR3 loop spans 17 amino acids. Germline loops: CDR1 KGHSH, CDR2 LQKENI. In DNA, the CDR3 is TGTGCCAGCTCACCGGACAGGGGGCTCTCCTATAATTCACCCCTCCACTTT. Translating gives CASSPDRGLSYNSPLHF.

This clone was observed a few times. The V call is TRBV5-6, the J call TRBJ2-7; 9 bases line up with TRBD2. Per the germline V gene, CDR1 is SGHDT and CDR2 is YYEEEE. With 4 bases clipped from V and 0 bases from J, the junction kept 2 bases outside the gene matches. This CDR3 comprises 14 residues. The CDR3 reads CASSAGLASYEQYF. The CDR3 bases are TGTGCCAGCAGCGCGGGACTAGCCTCCTACGAGCAGTACTTC.

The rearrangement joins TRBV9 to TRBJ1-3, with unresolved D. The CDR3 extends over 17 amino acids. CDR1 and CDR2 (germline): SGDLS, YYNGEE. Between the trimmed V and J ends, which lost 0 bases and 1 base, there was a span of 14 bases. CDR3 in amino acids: CASSVAGMKQSGNTIYF. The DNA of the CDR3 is TGTGCCAGCAGCGTAGCCGGGATGAAGCAATCTGGAAACACCATATATTTT.

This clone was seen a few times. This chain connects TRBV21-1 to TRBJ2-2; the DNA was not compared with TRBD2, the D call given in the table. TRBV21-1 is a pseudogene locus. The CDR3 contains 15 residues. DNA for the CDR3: TGTGCCAGCAGCACAACCCGACTAGGGGCCGGGGAGCTGTTTTTT. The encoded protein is CASSTTRLGAGELFF.

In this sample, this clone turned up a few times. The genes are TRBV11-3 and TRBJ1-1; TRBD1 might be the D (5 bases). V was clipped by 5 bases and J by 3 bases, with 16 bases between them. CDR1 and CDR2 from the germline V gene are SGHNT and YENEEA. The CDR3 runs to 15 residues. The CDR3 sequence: CASSNTLLGDTEAFF. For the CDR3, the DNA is TGTGCCAGCAGCAACACCCTCCTGGGGGACACTGAAGCTTTCTTT.

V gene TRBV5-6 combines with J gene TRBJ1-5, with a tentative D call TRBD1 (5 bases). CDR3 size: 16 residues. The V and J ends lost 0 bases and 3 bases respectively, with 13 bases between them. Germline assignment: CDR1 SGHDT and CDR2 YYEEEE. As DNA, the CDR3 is TGTGCCAGCAGCTTGGGGCGCCGACAGACCAATCAGCCCCAGCATTTT. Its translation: CASSLGRRQTNQPQHF.

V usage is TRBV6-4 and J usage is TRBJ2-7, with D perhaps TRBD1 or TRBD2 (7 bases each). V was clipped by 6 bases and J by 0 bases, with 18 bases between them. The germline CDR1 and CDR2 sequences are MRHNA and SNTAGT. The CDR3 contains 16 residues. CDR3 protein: CASRSSRGGSSYEQYF. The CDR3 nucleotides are TGTGCCAGCAGGTCATCCAGGGGGGGCAGCTCCTACGAGCAGTACTTC.